A selection of T cell receptor beta chains follows, all from one sample in a study of cytomegalovirus exposure and HLA in healthy donors. Using immunoSEQ multiplex PCR, the repertoire was profiled, and TCRdb retains in-frame clones only, with some absent. The table has about 110,000 clones, about 85% seen once. Sample: PBMCs. Receptor source: a woman younger than 35 in good health and CMV-seronegative. CDR3s include the opening cysteine and the closing phenylalanine or tryptophan. The order of the fields is J gene, V gene, D gene, clone size, CDR3 DNA, CDR3 protein. A D gene is named only where the DNA matches it firmly. Expanded clones are given a class, and other clones once, few, many or no size at all.

>TRBJ2-7|TRBV5-8|TRBD1|-
TGTGCCAGCAGCTCCGGACAGGGCCTTTACGAGCAGTACTTC
CASSSGQGLYEQYF
>TRBJ1-1|TRBV7-6|-|-
TGTGCCAGCAGCTTAAATCCAGGGGTGAACACTGAAGCTTTCTTT
CASSLNPGVNTEAFF
>TRBJ1-1|TRBV15|TRBD1|-
TGTGCCACCAGCAGAGACTTAAGACAGGGGGGAATGAACACTGAAGCTTTCTTT
CATSRDLRQGGMNTEAFF
>TRBJ2-7|TRBV10-3|TRBD1|once
TGTGCCATCAGTCCGAGGGACAGTCTCTACGAGCAGTACTTC
CAISPRDSLYEQYF
>TRBJ2-3|TRBV4-2|-|-
TGTGCCAGCAGCCAAGGACAGTCAGATACGCAGTATTTT
CASSQGQSDTQYF
>TRBJ1-2|TRBV9|TRBD1|-
TGTGCCAGCAGCGCATCGACAGGGGGCTATGGCTACACCTTC
CASSASTGGYGYTF
>TRBJ1-1|TRBV6-5|TRBD1|-
TGTGCCAGCAGCCGGGGACAGGGTGACACTGAAGCTTTCTTT
CASSRGQGDTEAFF
>TRBJ1-1|TRBV6-1|TRBD1|-
TGTGCCAGCAGAGACAGAGACAGGGGATACACTGAAGCTTTCTTT
CASRDRDRGYTEAFF
>TRBJ2-7|TRBV5-4|TRBD2|-
TGTGCCAGCAGCTTTTACGCCGGGGGGTATAGCGAGCAGTACTTC
CASSFYAGGYSEQYF
>TRBJ2-7|TRBV5-1|TRBD2|-
TGCGCCAGCAGCTTCTCTCGGACTAGCGGGGGTCCCCTGGAGCAGTACTTC
CASSFSRTSGGPLEQYF
>TRBJ2-1|TRBV2|-|-
TGTGCCAGCAGGGACAAAAATGGGAATGAGCAGTTCTTC
CASRDKNGNEQFF
>TRBJ2-7|TRBV7-8|-|once
TGTGCCAGCAGCTTAGATAGAGCGGTATCCTACGAGCAGTACTTC
CASSLDRAVSYEQYF
>TRBJ1-1|TRBV7-9|TRBD1|few
TGTGCCAGCAGCACCCGGACAGGGAGCACTGAAGCTTTCTTT
CASSTRTGSTEAFF
>TRBJ2-5|TRBV6-6|-|-
TGTGCCAGCAGCCAGGGGCATTGGCAAGAGACCCAGTACTTC
CASSQGHWQETQYF